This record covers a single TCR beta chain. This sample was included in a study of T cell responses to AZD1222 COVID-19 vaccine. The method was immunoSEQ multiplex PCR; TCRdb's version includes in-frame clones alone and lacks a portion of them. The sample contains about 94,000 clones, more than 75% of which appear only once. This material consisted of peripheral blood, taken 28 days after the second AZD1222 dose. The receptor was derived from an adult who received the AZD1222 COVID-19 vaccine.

Here the CDR3 DNA reads TGTGCCAGCAGTTTCTCGGTTTCTAGCTATGGCTACACCTTC. Translated: CASSFSVSSYGYTF. The chain employs TRBV28 and TRBJ1-2; D not resolved. The CDR3 loop spans 14 amino acids. Deletions cut 3 bases from V and 4 bases from J, with 12 bases between. The germline V gene encodes CDR1 MDHEN and CDR2 SYDVKM.